This entry features one T cell receptor (beta chain) sequence. The identical CDR3 is also encoded by other nucleotide sequences in the sample. Treatment described: randomized to nivolumab then ipilimumab (arm A) or the reverse (arm B). DNA-damaging chemotherapy had not been given to any patient beforehand. PBMC sorting kept live CD3+CD8+ cells without CD19 or CD56. V lost 5 bases to trimming and J lost 9 bases; unmatched junction nucleotides: 10. Germline CDR1 and CDR2: MNHEY and SMNVEV (reference sequence). This CDR3 has 14 residues. The repertoire was sequenced with immunoSEQ multiplex PCR; TCRdb's copy has only in-frame clones and lacks some. The data show under 25,000 clones, with more than 60% seen just once and 35% to 45% held by the top ten. This entry comes from a study of sequential checkpoint blockade in melanoma. Study information: First-line arms were nivolumab then ipilimumab, or the reverse, randomized 1:1.

The V and J genes are TRBV27 and TRBJ2-7; 10 bases line up with TRBD2. The TCR comes from a human donor with melanoma. Sequencing was performed on CD8+ T cells sorted from blood (inferred from file names), taken from a patient given nivolumab and ipilimumab in sequence. CDR3 coding DNA: TGTGCCAGCAGTGCTAGCGGGAGCCATTGGGCGCAGTACTTC. This sequence encodes CASSASGSHWAQYF.